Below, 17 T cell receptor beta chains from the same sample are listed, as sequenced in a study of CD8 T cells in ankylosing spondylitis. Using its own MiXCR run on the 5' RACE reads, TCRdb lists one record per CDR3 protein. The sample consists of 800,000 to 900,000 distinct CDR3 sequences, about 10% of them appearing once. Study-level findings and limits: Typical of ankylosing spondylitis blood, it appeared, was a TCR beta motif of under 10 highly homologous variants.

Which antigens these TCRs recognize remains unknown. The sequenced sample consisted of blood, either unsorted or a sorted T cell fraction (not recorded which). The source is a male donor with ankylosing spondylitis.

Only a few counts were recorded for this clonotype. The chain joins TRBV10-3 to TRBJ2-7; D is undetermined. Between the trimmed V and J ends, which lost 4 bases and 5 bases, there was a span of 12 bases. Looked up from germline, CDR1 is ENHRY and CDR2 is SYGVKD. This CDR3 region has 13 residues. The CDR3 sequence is CAISVAGSDEQYF. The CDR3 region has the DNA TGTGCCATCAGTGTGGCAGGCAGCGACGAGCAGTACTTC.

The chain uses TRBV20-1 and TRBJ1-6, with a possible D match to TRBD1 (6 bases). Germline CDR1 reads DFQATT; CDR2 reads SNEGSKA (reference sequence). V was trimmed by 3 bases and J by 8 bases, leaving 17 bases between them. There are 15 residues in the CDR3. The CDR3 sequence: CSASFGGVLDSPLHF. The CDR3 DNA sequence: TGCAGTGCTAGTTTTGGGGGCGTATTGGATTCACCCCTCCACTTT.

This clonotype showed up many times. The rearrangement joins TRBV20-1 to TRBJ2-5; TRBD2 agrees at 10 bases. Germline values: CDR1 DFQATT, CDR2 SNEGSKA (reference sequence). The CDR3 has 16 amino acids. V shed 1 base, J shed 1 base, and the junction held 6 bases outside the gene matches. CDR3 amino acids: CSARGLAGGLQETQYF. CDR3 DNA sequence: TGCAGTGCTAGAGGTTTAGCGGGGGGACTCCAAGAGACCCAGTACTTC.

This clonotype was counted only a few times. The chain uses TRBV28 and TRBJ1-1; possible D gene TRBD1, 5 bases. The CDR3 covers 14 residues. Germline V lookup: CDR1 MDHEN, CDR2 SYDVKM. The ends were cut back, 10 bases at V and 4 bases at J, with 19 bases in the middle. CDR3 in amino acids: CATRVVPVSTEAFF. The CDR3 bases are TGTGCCACCAGGGTGGTTCCAGTAAGCACTGAAGCTTTCTTT.

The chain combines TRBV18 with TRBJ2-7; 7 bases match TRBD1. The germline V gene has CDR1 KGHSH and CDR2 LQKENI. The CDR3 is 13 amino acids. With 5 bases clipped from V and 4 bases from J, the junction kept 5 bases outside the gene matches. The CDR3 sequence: CASSIGQVYEQYF. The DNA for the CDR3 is TGTGCCAGCTCAATCGGACAGGTATACGAGCAGTACTTC. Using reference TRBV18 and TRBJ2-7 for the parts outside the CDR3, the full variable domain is NAGVMQNPRHLVRRRGQEARLRCSPMKGHSHVYWYRQLPEEGLKFMVYLQKENIIDESGMPKERFSAEFPKEGPSILRIQQVVRGDSAAYFCASSIGQVYEQYFGPGTRLTVT.

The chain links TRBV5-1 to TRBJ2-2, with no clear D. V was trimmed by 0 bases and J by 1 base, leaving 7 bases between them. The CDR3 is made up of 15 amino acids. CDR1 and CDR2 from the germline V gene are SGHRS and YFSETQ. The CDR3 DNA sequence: TGCGCCAGCAGCTTGGAACCCCAGAACACCGGGGAGCTGTTTTTT. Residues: CASSLEPQNTGELFF.

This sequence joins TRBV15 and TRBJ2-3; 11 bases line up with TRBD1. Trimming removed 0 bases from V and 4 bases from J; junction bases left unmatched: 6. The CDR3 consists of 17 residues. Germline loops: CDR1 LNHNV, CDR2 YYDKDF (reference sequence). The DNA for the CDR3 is TGTGCCACCAGCAGAGACCACCCGGGACAGGGGGCAGATACGCAGTATTTT. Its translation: CATSRDHPGQGADTQYF.

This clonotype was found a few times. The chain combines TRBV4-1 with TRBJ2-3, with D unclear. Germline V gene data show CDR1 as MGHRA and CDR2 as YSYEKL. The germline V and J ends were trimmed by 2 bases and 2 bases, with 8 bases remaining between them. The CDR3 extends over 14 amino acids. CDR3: CASSQPRPTDTQYF. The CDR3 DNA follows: TGCGCCAGCAGCCAACCGCGCCCCACAGATACGCAGTATTTT.

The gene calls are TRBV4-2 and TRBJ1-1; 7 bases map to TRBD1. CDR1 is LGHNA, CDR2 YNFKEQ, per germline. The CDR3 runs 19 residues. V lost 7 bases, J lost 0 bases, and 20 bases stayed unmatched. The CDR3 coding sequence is TGTGCCAGCACCACTCTATTTTGGGACAGAAGGGTCATGAACACTGAAGCTTTCTTT. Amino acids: CASTTLFWDRRVMNTEAFF.

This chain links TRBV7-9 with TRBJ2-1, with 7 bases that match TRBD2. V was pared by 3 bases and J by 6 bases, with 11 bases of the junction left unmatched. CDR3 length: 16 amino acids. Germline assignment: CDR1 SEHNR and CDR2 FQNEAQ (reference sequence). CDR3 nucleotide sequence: TGTGCCAGCAGCTTGCTAAGGGAGGGGACGGGCAATGAGCAGTTCTTC. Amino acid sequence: CASSLLREGTGNEQFF.

The CDR3 DNA reads TGCAGTGCTAGGATGAGTTACGTGGGGCCCCAGCATTTT. Its protein is CSARMSYVGPQHF. The chain combines TRBV20-1 with TRBJ1-5; D remains unclear. The CDR3 has 13 residues. V gave up 3 bases and J gave up 9 bases, with 15 bases separating them. CDR1 is DFQATT, CDR2 SNEGSKA, per germline (reference sequence).

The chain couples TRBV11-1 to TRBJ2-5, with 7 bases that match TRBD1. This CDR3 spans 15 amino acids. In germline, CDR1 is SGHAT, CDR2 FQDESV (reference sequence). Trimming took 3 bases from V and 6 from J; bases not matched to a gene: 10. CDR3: CASSLATGNAKTQYF. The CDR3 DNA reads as TGTGCCAGCAGCTTGGCGACAGGGAACGCGAAGACCCAGTACTTC.

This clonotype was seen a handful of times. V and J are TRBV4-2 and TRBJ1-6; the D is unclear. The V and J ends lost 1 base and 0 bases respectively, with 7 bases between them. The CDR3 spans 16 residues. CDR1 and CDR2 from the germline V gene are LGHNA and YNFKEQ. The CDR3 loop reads CASSQVDPSYNSPLHF. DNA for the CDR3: TGTGCCAGCAGCCAAGTCGACCCCTCCTATAATTCACCCCTCCACTTT.

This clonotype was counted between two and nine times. CDR3 nucleotides: TGCGCCAGCAGCCTTATCGGGCGTACTGGGGGCTACACCTTC. It specifies CASSLIGRTGGYTF. V usage is TRBV4-3 and J usage is TRBJ1-2; no clear D. This CDR3 region has 14 residues. Per the germline V gene, CDR1 is LGHNA and CDR2 is YSLEER. V was pared by 4 bases and J by 8 bases, with 17 bases between.

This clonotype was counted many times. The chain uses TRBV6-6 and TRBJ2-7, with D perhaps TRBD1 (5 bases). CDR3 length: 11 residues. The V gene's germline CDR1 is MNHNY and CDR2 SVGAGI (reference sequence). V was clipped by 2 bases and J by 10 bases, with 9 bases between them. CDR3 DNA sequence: TGTGCCAGCAGTTACAATCAGGGCCAGTACTTC. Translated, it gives CASSYNQGQYF.

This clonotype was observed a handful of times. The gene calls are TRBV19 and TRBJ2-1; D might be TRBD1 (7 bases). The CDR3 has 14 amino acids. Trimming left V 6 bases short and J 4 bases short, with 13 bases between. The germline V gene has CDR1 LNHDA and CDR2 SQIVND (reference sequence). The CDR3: CASRRRGQYNEQFF. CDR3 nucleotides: TGTGCCAGTAGAAGGAGGGGGCAGTACAATGAGCAGTTCTTC.

CDR3 nucleotide sequence: TGTGCCAGCAGTTTCTTACGGGGGTACAATGAGCAGTTCTTC. Residues: CASSFLRGYNEQFF. The genes are TRBV6-5 and TRBJ2-1, with D perhaps TRBD2 (6 bases). The germline gives CDR1 MNHEY, CDR2 SVGAGI. The CDR3 loop spans 14 amino acids. V lost 4 bases and J 4 bases, leaving 11 bases between the germline ends.